This TCR beta chain is drawn from a study of response to subunit inactivated influenza vaccine. MiXCR, run by TCRdb on the RT-PCR reads, gives a single entry per CDR3 protein. Among around 850,000 distinct CDR3 sequences, around 20% were seen once, and the ten largest hold approximately 10%. Germline values: CDR1 SGHKS, CDR2 YYEKEE (reference sequence). Trimming cost V 4 bases and J 3 bases; bases outside gene matches: 9. The CDR3 has 16 residues. V and J are TRBV5-5 and TRBJ2-3, with TRBD1 matching over 9 bases. The receptor's source is a man aged 45-60 years who received an inactivated influenza vaccine. Sequencing was performed on PBMCs from blood, taken more than 4 days after vaccination. The CDR3 nucleotides read TGTGCCAGCAGCAAGTACAGGGGGCTAGAGACAGATACGCAGTATTTT. It translates to CASSKYRGLETDTQYF.